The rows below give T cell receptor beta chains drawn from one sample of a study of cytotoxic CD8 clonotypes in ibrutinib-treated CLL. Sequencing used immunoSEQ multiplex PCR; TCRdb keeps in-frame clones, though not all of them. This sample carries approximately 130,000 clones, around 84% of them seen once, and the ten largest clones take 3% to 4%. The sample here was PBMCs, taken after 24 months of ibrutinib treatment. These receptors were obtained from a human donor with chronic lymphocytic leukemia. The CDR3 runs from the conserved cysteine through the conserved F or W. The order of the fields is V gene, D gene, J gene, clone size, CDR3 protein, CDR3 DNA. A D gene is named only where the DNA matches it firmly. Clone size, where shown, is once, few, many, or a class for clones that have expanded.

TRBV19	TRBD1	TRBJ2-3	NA	CASSTFLTGDAGDTQYF	TGTGCCAGTAGTACCTTCTTAACAGGGGACGCGGGAGATACGCAGTATTTT
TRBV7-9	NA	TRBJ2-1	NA	CASSYQGSSYNEQFF	TGTGCCAGCAGCTATCAGGGGAGCTCCTACAATGAGCAGTTCTTC
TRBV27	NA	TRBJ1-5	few	CASSLRNQPQHF	TGTGCCAGCAGTTTACGCAATCAGCCCCAGCATTTT
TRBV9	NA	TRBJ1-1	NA	CASSVGPGSQVGAEAFF	TGTGCCAGCAGCGTAGGCCCAGGGTCCCAAGTGGGGGCTGAAGCTTTCTTT
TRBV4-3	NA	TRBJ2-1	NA	CASSQVGGRARYEQFF	TGCGCCAGCAGCCAAGTCGGCGGTAGGGCCAGGTATGAGCAGTTCTTC
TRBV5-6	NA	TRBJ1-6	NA	CASSLDGGVSNSPLHF	TGTGCCAGCAGCTTGGATGGAGGGGTCAGCAATTCACCCCTCCACTTT
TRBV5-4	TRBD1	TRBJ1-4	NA	CASSAGQGVDEKLFF	TGTGCCAGCAGCGCCGGACAGGGGGTAGATGAAAAACTGTTTTTT
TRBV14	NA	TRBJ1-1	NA	CASSQLEFTEAFF	TGTGCCAGCAGCCAATTGGAGTTTACTGAAGCTTTCTTT
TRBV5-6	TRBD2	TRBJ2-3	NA	CASSLTSGSTDTQYF	TGTGCCAGCAGCTTGACTAGCGGTAGCACAGATACGCAGTATTTT
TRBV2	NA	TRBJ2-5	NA	CATTGQEETQYF	TGTGCCACCACGGGACAAGAAGAGACCCAGTACTTC
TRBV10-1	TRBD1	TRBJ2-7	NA	CASSRQGAGEQYF	TGCGCCAGCAGCCGACAGGGGGCAGGGGAGCAGTACTTC
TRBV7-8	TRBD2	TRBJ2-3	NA	CASSFSSGGTDTQYF	TGTGCCAGCAGCTTCTCGAGCGGGGGGACAGATACGCAGTATTTT
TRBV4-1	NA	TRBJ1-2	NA	CASSHPKAQGGGYTF	TGCGCCAGCAGCCACCCAAAGGCCCAGGGTGGTGGCTACACCTTC
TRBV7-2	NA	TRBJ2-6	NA	CASSSAGANVLTF	TGTGCCAGCAGCTCAGCTGGGGCCAACGTCCTGACTTTC
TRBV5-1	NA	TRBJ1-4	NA	CASHGSASATNEKLFF	TGCGCCAGCCATGGTTCTGCCAGTGCAACTAATGAAAAACTGTTTTTT
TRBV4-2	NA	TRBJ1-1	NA	CASSRRGGSHTEAFF	TGTGCCAGCAGCCGGCGGGGGGGGAGTCACACTGAAGCTTTCTTT
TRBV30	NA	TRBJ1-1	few	CAWRGTAAEAFF	TGTGCCTGGAGGGGGACTGCGGCTGAAGCTTTCTTT
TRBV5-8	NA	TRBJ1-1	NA	CASSQTTYRSLRQAFF	TGTGCCAGCAGCCAGACTACGTACAGGTCCCTACGTCAAGCTTTCTTT
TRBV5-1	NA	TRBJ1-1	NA	CASSLGEPWNTEAFF	TGCGCCAGCAGCTTGGGGGAACCCTGGAACACTGAAGCTTTCTTT
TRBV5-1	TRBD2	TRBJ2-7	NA	CASSLRPSSGSYEQYF	TGCGCCAGCAGCCTCCGGCCTTCTAGCGGCTCCTACGAGCAGTACTTC
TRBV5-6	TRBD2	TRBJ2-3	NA	CASSLVGLTSGGAGQYF	TGTGCCAGCAGCTTGGTGGGTCTGACTAGCGGGGGGGCCGGTCAGTATTTT
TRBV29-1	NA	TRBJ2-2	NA	CSVRPGPLNTGELFF	TGCAGCGTCCGACCGGGTCCCCTAAACACCGGGGAGCTGTTTTTT
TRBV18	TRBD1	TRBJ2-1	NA	CASSWTGHNEQFF	TGTGCCAGCTCTTGGACAGGGCACAATGAGCAGTTCTTC
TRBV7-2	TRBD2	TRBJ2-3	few	CASSPGTSGGASDTQYF	TGTGCCAGCAGCCCCGGGACTAGCGGGGGGGCCTCAGATACGCAGTATTTT
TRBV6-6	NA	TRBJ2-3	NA	CASSIERLTDTQYF	TGTGCCAGCAGTATCGAAAGACTCACAGATACGCAGTATTTT
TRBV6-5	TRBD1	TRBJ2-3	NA	CASSYGQAPHDTQYF	TGTGCCAGCAGCTACGGACAGGCCCCACACGATACGCAGTATTTT
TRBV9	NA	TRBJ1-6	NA	CASSGGGGYNSPLHF	TGTGCCAGCAGCGGAGGAGGGGGCTATAATTCACCCCTCCACTTT
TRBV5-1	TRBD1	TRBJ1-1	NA	CASSVRQGGTEAFF	TGCGCCAGCAGCGTTCGACAGGGTGGGACTGAAGCTTTCTTT
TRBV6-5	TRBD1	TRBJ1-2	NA	CASSYEGTGIGGYTF	TGTGCCAGCAGTTATGAGGGGACAGGGATCGGTGGCTACACCTTC
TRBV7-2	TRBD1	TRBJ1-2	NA	CASSPDRDHGYTF	TGTGCCAGCAGCCCGGACAGGGACCATGGCTACACCTTC
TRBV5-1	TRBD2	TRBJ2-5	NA	CASSRVASGGETQYF	TGCGCCAGCAGCAGGGTGGCTAGCGGGGGAGAGACCCAGTACTTC
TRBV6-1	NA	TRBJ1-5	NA	CASSELRNQPQHF	TGTGCCAGCAGTGAACTTCGCAATCAGCCCCAGCATTTT
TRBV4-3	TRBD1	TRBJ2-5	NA	CASSQEGQGARETQYF	TGCGCCAGCAGCCAAGAAGGGCAGGGGGCCCGGGAGACCCAGTACTTC
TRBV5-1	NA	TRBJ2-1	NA	CASSVGILTSFYEQFF	TGCGCCAGCAGCGTAGGGATATTGACTAGTTTCTATGAGCAGTTCTTC
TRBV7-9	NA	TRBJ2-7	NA	CASIYAGEQYF	TGTGCCAGCATCTACGCGGGTGAGCAGTACTTC
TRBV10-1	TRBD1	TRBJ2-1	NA	CASRSGGSYNEQFF	TGCGCCAGCAGGTCAGGGGGCTCCTACAATGAGCAGTTCTTC
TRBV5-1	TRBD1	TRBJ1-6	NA	CASSLGQGAVNSPLHF	TGCGCCAGCAGCTTGGGACAGGGGGCGGTGAATTCACCCCTCCACTTT
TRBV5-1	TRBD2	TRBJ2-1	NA	CASSFTSANEQFF	TGCGCCAGCAGCTTCACTAGCGCCAATGAGCAGTTCTTC
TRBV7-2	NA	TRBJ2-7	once	CASSHSYEQYF	TGTGCCAGCAGCCACTCCTACGAGCAGTACTTC
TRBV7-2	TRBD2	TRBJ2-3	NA	CASSLGTSDTQYF	TGTGCCAGCAGCTTAGGGACTAGCGATACGCAGTATTTT
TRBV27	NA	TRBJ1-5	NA	CASKGAGGNQPQHF	TGTGCCAGCAAAGGGGCGGGCGGCAATCAGCCCCAGCATTTT
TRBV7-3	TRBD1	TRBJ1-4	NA	CASSPPGQNEKLFF	TGTGCCAGCAGCCCCCCGGGACAGAATGAAAAACTGTTTTTT
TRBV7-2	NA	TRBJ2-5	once	CASSFRLQETQYF	TGTGCCAGCAGCTTTAGGCTACAGGAGACCCAGTACTTC
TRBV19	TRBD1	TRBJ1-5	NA	CASSMGQGATGPQHF	TGTGCCAGTAGTATGGGTCAGGGGGCCACGGGGCCCCAGCATTTT
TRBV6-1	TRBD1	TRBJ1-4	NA	CASSDIRGVGEKLFF	TGTGCCAGCAGTGACATCAGGGGGGTTGGCGAAAAACTGTTTTTT
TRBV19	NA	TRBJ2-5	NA	CASKVGARQETQYF	TGTGCCAGTAAAGTCGGGGCTAGACAAGAGACCCAGTACTTC